The 23 T cell receptor beta chains in this list originate from one sample, sequenced in a study of type 1 and type 2 diabetes patients. The PCR template was genomic DNA. The TCR beta CDR3 region was amplified using 30 forward and 13 reverse primers. TCRdb reprocessed the multiplex PCR reads with MiXCR, giving one entry per CDR3 protein. The sample shows more than 250,000 distinct CDR3 sequences, 40% to 50% of them seen only once. Sequencing used peripheral blood mononuclear cells (PBMCs). The receptors originated from a man aged 18 to 35 with type 2 diabetes.

This clonotype was observed a handful of times. The V and J genes are TRBV6-4 and TRBJ2-7; 8 nucleotides align to TRBD2. Germline V CDR1 and CDR2: MRHNA, SNTAGT. V shed 0 bases, J shed 4 bases, and the junction held 8 bases outside the gene matches. The CDR3 is made up of 16 amino acids. As DNA, the CDR3 is TGTGCCAGCAGTGACTCCCGGGGGGGGGTCATTTACGAGCAGTACTTC. As protein: CASSDSRGGVIYEQYF.

The CDR3 region is CASGPSYEQYF. In DNA form, the CDR3 reads TGCGCCAGCGGCCCATCCTACGAGCAGTACTTC. This chain connects TRBV10-2 to TRBJ2-7; D not certain. The germline CDR1 and CDR2 sequences are WSHSY and SAAADI. V lost 8 bases and J lost 1, with 6 bases in between. The CDR3 covers 11 residues.

The chain carries TRBV6-1 and TRBJ1-6; D is possibly TRBD1 (5 bases). Looked up from germline, CDR1 is MNHNS and CDR2 is SASEGT. This CDR3 comprises 17 residues. V was clipped by 6 bases and J by 10 bases, with 25 bases between them. CDR3 protein: CASRSHSGTQAGSPLHF. DNA of the CDR3: TGTGCCAGCAGGTCACACTCCGGGACTCAGGCCGGGTCACCCCTCCACTTT.

Regarding this clonotype: One end of the junction fails to match germline, which may point to a read error. The J gene is TRBJ2-7, the V gene TRBV7-3; D is undetermined. CDR1 is SGHTA, CDR2 FQGTGA, per germline. The CDR3 runs 14 residues. Here the CDR3 DNA reads TGCGCCAGCAGCCAAGCCCCAGGCGCCTACGAGCAGTACTTC. The encoded protein is CASSQAPGAYEQYF.

The chain uses TRBV7-9 and TRBJ2-7; 7 bases map to TRBD2. The junction had 3 bases not matched to a gene; V was cut back by 8 bases and J by 2 bases. Looked up from germline, CDR1 is SEHNR and CDR2 is FQNEAQ (reference sequence). CDR3 length: 12 residues. CDR3 region: CASWGGTYEQYF. In DNA, the CDR3 is TGTGCCAGCTGGGGGGGGACCTACGAGCAGTACTTC.

This chain links TRBV7-3 with TRBJ1-1, with TRBD1 matching 7 bases. The CDR3 has 14 residues. The V segment lost 5 bases and the J segment 7 bases; nucleotides outside the gene matches: 10. Germline V CDR1 and CDR2: SGHTA, FQGTGA. The CDR3 DNA is TGTGCCAGCAGCCCCGGGACAGCCCATATTGAAGCTTTCTTT. It specifies CASSPGTAHIEAFF.

Note on this clonotype: It is likely a read error, because the conserved phenylalanine at the end of the CDR3 is missing. CDR3 sequence: CASSGSQDNQPQHY. Here the CDR3 DNA reads TGCGCCAGCAGTGGTTCACAAGACAATCAGCCCCAGCATTAT. The chain uses TRBV10-2 and TRBJ1-5; D gene uncertain. Between the trimmed V and J ends, which lost 4 bases and 3 bases, there was a span of 10 bases. This CDR3 region has 14 residues. Germline V CDR1 and CDR2: WSHSY, SAAADI.

This clonotype was detected only a few times. This chain uses TRBV10-3 with TRBJ1-1; 7 nucleotides match TRBD1. The trim removed 0 bases at V and 2 bases at J, leaving 9 bases unmatched. Per the germline V gene, CDR1 is ENHRY and CDR2 is SYGVKD. The CDR3 extends over 17 amino acids. The CDR3 DNA is TGTGCCATCAGTGAGTCGAGCCTCGACAGGGTCAACACTGAAGCTTTCTTT. Translated: CAISESSLDRVNTEAFF.

As for this clonotype: One base away lies a much larger clone, so this may be a sequencing read error. The chain carries TRBV7-8 and TRBJ1-1; D not resolved. V dropped 5 bases and J dropped 6 bases, with 13 bases sitting between them. The CDR3 totals 13 residues. Per germline, CDR1 SGHVS and CDR2 FQNEAQ. Written as DNA, the CDR3 is TGTGCCAGCAGCAAAGTTTTGGACGCTGAAGCTTTCTTT. This sequence encodes CASSKVLDAEAFF.

The table lists this clonotype with a few counts. The chain uses TRBV20-1 and TRBJ1-6; D call uncertain. This CDR3 comprises 15 residues. Trimming removed 0 bases at V and 8 bases at J, with 14 bases between. Germline V gene data show CDR1 as DFQATT and CDR2 as SNEGSKA (reference sequence). CDR3 nucleotide sequence: TGCAGTGCTAGAGATCTCGAGGGCATTGATTCACCCCTCCACTTT. Protein: CSARDLEGIDSPLHF.

The chain has TRBV11-2 and TRBJ1-6; no reliable D call. The CDR3 spans 11 residues. The V and J ends lost 4 bases and 8 bases respectively, with 3 bases between them. The germline gives CDR1 SGHAT, CDR2 FQNNGV. The CDR3, as DNA: TGTGCCAGCAGCTGGGATTCACCCCTCCACTTT. Translation: CASSWDSPLHF.

The chain combines TRBV7-2 with TRBJ2-7, with TRBD2 matching over 9 bases. This CDR3 has 15 residues. The germline V gene encodes CDR1 SGHTA and CDR2 FQGNSA. Germline trimming cut 1 base from V and 4 bases from J; bases unmatched to any gene: 5. DNA for the CDR3: TGTGCCAGCAGCTTAGGGAGCGGGAGGCAGTACGAGCAGTACTTC. This codes for CASSLGSGRQYEQYF.

The CDR3 DNA sequence: TGCAGTGCCAAACAGACCCCCGACCCCACGACTGAAGCTTTCTTT. This translates into CSAKQTPDPTTEAFF. This chain uses TRBV20-1 with TRBJ1-1; D gene ambiguous. Trimming pared 6 bases from V and 5 bases from J, leaving 22 bases between. This CDR3 contains 15 residues. The germline gives CDR1 DFQATT, CDR2 SNEGSKA (reference sequence).

The sample holds a few counts of this clonotype. V is TRBV2 and J is TRBJ2-7; TRBD2 matches at 11 bases. From germline, CDR1 is SNHLY and CDR2 FYNNEI. V lost 4 bases, J lost 1 base, and 6 bases stayed unmatched. CDR3 length: 16 residues. CDR3 nucleotides: TGTGCCAGCAGTGGACCGGGACTAGCGGTGTCCTACGAGCAGTACTTC. Its translation: CASSGPGLAVSYEQYF. The full variable domain, in which reference TRBV2 and TRBJ2-7 provide the parts outside the CDR3, is EPEVTQTPSHQVTQMGQEVILRCVPISNHLYFYWYRQILGQKVEFLVSFYNNEISEKSEIFDDQFSVERPDGSNFTLKIRSTKLEDSAMYFCASSGPGLAVSYEQYFGPGTRLTVT.

To note about this clonotype: A read error may account for a junction end that differs from germline. The V gene is TRBV10-1, the J gene TRBJ1-1; maybe TRBD1 (6 bases). Germline assignment: CDR1 WNHNN and CDR2 SYGVQD (reference sequence). The CDR3 extends over 13 amino acids. CDR3 region: CAIKGRGNTEAFF. The CDR3 DNA follows: TGTGCCATCAAAGGCAGGGGGAACACTGAAGCTTTCTTT.

The chain links TRBV14 to TRBJ2-7; D gene unclear. This CDR3 region has 12 residues. Germline V gene sequence: CDR1 SGHDN, CDR2 FVKESK. Trimming shortened V by 6 bases and J by 3 bases, and 9 bases separated the two germline ends. The DNA for the CDR3 is TGTGCCAGCAGTTCCGTGAACTACGAGCAGTACTTC. Encoded protein: CASSSVNYEQYF.

The rearrangement joins TRBV7-2 to TRBJ1-5, with D unclear. V gave up 0 bases and J gave up 3 bases, with 3 bases separating them. The germline V gene has CDR1 SGHTA and CDR2 FQGNSA. The CDR3 totals 13 residues. The CDR3 region has the DNA TGTGCCAGCAGCTTAGCCTTCAATCAGCCCCAGCATTTT. The encoded protein is CASSLAFNQPQHF.

The V and J genes are TRBV7-2 and TRBJ2-3, with D possibly matching TRBD1 (5 bases). Germline V gene sequence: CDR1 SGHTA, CDR2 FQGNSA. CDR3 length: 13 amino acids. The V and J ends lost 5 bases and 4 bases respectively, with 10 bases between them. The CDR3 loop reads CASSRTSPDTQYF. The DNA of the CDR3 is TGTGCCAGCAGCAGGACATCTCCAGATACGCAGTATTTT.

This clonotype has at least ten counts. CDR3 in DNA: TGTGCCTGGAGTGGAGACGTGGTCGGGGAGCTGTTTTTT. It encodes CAWSGDVVGELFF. The chain employs TRBV30 and TRBJ2-2; D is uncertain. The germline V gene encodes CDR1 GTSNPN and CDR2 SVGIG (reference sequence). This CDR3 comprises 13 residues. V lost 1 base to trimming and J lost 7 bases, with 10 bases between them.

The CDR3 region is CASSLNPGWSYGYTF. The CDR3 DNA follows: TGTGCCAGCAGCCTCAACCCGGGGTGGTCCTATGGCTACACCTTC. The chain links TRBV7-9 to TRBJ1-2; D is unresolved. The CDR3 is made up of 15 amino acids. Per the germline V gene, CDR1 is SEHNR and CDR2 is FQNEAQ (reference sequence). Deletions cut 5 bases from V and 4 bases from J, with 17 bases between.

This rearrangement joins TRBV6-4 to TRBJ2-3; 10 positions agree with TRBD1. V was pared by 8 bases and J by 5 bases, with 10 bases of the junction left unmatched. This CDR3 spans 15 amino acids. Germline CDR1 is MRHNA and CDR2 is SNTAGT. The CDR3 DNA reads TGTGCCAGCGCTCCCGGGACAGGGGAGAGAGATACGCAGTATTTT. Translating gives CASAPGTGERDTQYF.

This clonotype was seen only a few times. V gene TRBV19 combines with J gene TRBJ1-1, with a weak D call TRBD1 (5 bases). Germline CDR1 reads LNHDA; CDR2 reads SQIVND (reference sequence). Deletions cut 4 bases from V and 3 bases from J, with 18 bases between. The CDR3 runs 16 residues. The CDR3 reads CASSRPSGISDTEAFF. CDR3 coding DNA: TGTGCCAGTAGTAGACCCTCAGGGATCTCGGACACTGAAGCTTTCTTT.

V and J are TRBV28 and TRBJ2-1, with 10 bases that match TRBD2. J lost 2 bases, V lost 7 bases, and 5 bases had no gene match. Germline V gene data show CDR1 as MDHEN and CDR2 as SYDVKM. There are 15 residues in the CDR3. The CDR3 is CASTLSGGAYNEQFF. CDR3 sequence (DNA): TGTGCCAGCACCCTCAGCGGGGGGGCCTACAATGAGCAGTTCTTC.